This TCR beta chain was sequenced in a study of Graves' ophthalmopathy and Graves' hyperthyroidism. General study points: In blood, most expanded thyroid clonotypes above 0.001 frequency were also detected. The model predicted progression of ophthalmopathy with a sensitivity of 60% to 71%, and its specificity was about 73%.

Per germline, CDR1 LNHNV and CDR2 YYDKDF (reference sequence). This CDR3 has 15 residues. V was shortened by 0 bases and J by 4 bases, with 12 bases between the two germline ends. This clonotype was recorded many times. What it binds is unknown. RNA transcripts served as template for amplifying TCR beta CDR3 sequences. RT-PCR was first run with HTBI primers, then multiplex PCR in a second round. TCRdb redid the calling of the multiplex PCR reads with MiXCR, one entry per CDR3 protein. The sample contains approximately 1.2 million distinct CDR3 sequences, about 40% of which appear only once. Patients were diagnosed from clinical symptoms, serum thyroxine, TRAb, thyroid ultrasound and orbital computed tomography.

V and J are TRBV15 and TRBJ1-2; D is possibly TRBD1 (5 bases). The receptor was isolated from an adult man with Graves' hyperthyroidism. The sequenced material came from peripheral blood or thyroid tissue (not recorded which). The CDR3 reads CATSREVQGAYGYTF. The CDR3 bases are TGTGCCACCAGCAGAGAAGTCCAGGGTGCCTATGGCTACACCTTC.